Following are 5 T cell receptor beta chains from one sample sequenced in a study of beta chain features in type 1 diabetes. Regarding the study as a whole: Moderate yet significant TCRB CDR3 shortening was seen in Type 1 diabetes patients in all four CD4+ subsets.

No antigens are known for them. Every bit of the isolated RNA underwent reverse transcription, so sequencing read expressed TCRB transcripts. Data came from immunoSEQ multiplex PCR; TCRdb stores just in-frame clones and leaves some out. The sample comprises approximately 240,000 clones, roughly 17% of which are singletons, and approximately 0.086% rests with the top ten. The sequenced sample was naive CD4+ T cells from blood. These TCRs come from a man aged 25 to 40 with type 1 diabetes.

This clone was found a few times. The CDR3 DNA reads as TGCAGTGCGGAGAGAGCGGGTGAGCAGTTCTTC. Encoded protein: CSAERAGEQFF. The chain has TRBV20-1 and TRBJ2-1; D perhaps matches TRBD2 (6 bases). This CDR3 is built from 11 residues. Trimming stripped 6 bases from V and 9 bases from J, with 12 bases between. The germline gives CDR1 DFQATT, CDR2 SNEGSKA (reference sequence).

The J gene is TRBJ2-5, the V gene TRBV27, with 12 nucleotides matching TRBD1. Germline V gene sequence: CDR1 MNHEY, CDR2 SMNVEV (reference sequence). Losses at the gene ends were 5 bases for V and 10 bases for J; bases not matched to a gene: 14. The CDR3 has 16 residues. The CDR3 sequence: CASSPPPGQGAVIQYF. The DNA of the CDR3 is TGTGCCAGCAGTCCCCCCCCGGGACAGGGGGCCGTTATCCAGTACTTC.

This clone was detected a few times. This sequence joins TRBV10-3 and TRBJ1-1; D gene uncertain. CDR1 and CDR2 from the germline V gene are ENHRY and SYGVKD. The germline V and J ends were trimmed by 3 bases and 4 bases, with 12 bases remaining between them. This CDR3 spans 14 amino acids. The CDR3 DNA follows: TGTGCCATCAGTGATCCGACGGCATCCACTGAAGCTTTCTTT. Translating it yields CAISDPTASTEAFF.

The CDR3 loop is CASSLNQETEAFF. For the CDR3, the DNA is TGTGCCAGCAGTTTAAATCAGGAGACTGAAGCTTTCTTT. The V gene is TRBV27, the J gene TRBJ1-1, with D uncertain. Per the germline V gene, CDR1 is MNHEY and CDR2 is SMNVEV (reference sequence). V dropped 2 bases and J dropped 5 bases, with 9 bases sitting between them. CDR3 size: 13 residues.

V gene TRBV7-9 combines with J gene TRBJ2-7; D remains unclear. The CDR3 runs 11 residues. Per germline, CDR1 SEHNR and CDR2 FQNEAQ (reference sequence). The ends were cut back, 4 bases at V and 6 bases at J, with 7 bases in the middle. CDR3 sequence (DNA): TGTGCCAGCAGCTCTTATGTCGAGCAGTACTTC. Translating it yields CASSSYVEQYF.